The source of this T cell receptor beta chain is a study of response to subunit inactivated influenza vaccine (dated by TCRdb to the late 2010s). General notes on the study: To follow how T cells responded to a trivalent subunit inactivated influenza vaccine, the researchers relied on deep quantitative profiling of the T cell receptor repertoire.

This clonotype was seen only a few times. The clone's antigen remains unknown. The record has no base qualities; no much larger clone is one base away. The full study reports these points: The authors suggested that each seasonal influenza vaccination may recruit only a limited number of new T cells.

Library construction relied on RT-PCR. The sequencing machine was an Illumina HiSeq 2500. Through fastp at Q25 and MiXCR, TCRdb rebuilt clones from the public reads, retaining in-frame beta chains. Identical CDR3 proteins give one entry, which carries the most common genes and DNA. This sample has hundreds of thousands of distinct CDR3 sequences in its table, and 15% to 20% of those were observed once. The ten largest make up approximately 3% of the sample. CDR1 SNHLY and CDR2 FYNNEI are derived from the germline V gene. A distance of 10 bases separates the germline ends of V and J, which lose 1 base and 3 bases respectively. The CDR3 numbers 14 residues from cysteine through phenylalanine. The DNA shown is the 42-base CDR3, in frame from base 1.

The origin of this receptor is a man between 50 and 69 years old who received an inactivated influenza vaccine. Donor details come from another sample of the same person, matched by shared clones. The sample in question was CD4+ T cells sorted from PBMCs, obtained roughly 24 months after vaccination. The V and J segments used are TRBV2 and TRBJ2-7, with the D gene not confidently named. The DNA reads TGTGCCAGCAGTGAAGGGCCATTCCTCTACGAGCAGTACTTC. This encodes CASSEGPFLYEQYF.